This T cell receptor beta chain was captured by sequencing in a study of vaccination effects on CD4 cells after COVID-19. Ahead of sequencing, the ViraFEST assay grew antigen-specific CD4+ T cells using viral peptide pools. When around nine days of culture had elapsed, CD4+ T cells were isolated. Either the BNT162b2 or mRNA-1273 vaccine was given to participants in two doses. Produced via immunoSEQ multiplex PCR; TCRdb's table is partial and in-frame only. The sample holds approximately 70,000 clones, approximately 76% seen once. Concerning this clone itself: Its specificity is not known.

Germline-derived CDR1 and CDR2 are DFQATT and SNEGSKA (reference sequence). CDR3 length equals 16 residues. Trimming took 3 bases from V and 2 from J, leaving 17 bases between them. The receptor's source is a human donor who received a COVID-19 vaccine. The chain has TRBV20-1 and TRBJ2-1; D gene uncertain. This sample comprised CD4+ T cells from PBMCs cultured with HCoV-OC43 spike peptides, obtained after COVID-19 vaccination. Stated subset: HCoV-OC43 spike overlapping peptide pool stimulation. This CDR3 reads CSASKPRLPTYNEQFF. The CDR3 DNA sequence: TGCAGTGCTAGTAAGCCCCGGCTACCCACCTACAATGAGCAGTTCTTC.